The present T cell receptor beta chain was sequenced within a study of graft-versus-host responses after intestinal transplantation. Study-wide context: Among the recipients, all got anti-thymocyte globulin induction and then tacrolimus and steroids for 3 to 4 years.

Produced via immunoSEQ multiplex PCR; TCRdb's table is partial and in-frame only. This table holds some 24,000 clones, 75% to 90% found once. The CDR3 is made up of 14 amino acids. Germline CDR1 SGHRS, CDR2 YFSETQ. Trimming took off 0 bases at V and 5 bases at J, with 11 bases between the two ends. Findings and caveats of the study: Early after transplant, HvG clones declined as circulating GvH clones peaked. Clonal ratios of graft-versus-host to host-versus-graft in allografts were high for patients exhibiting graft-donor T cell macrochimerism. The recipient marrow held GvH clones, and some of them showed up first in ileum or blood.

Points on this clone: Its cognate antigen is unknown.

The receptor's source is a human patient who received an intestinal transplant, so some T cells may come from the graft donor. This chain connects TRBV5-1 to TRBJ1-2, with D possibly TRBD1 on 5 matching bases. This sample comprised PBMCs, obtained around 14 months after intestinal transplant. The CDR3 nucleotides read TGCGCCAGCAGCTTGGGGACGGGGGATTATGGCTACACCTTC. This sequence encodes CASSLGTGDYGYTF.